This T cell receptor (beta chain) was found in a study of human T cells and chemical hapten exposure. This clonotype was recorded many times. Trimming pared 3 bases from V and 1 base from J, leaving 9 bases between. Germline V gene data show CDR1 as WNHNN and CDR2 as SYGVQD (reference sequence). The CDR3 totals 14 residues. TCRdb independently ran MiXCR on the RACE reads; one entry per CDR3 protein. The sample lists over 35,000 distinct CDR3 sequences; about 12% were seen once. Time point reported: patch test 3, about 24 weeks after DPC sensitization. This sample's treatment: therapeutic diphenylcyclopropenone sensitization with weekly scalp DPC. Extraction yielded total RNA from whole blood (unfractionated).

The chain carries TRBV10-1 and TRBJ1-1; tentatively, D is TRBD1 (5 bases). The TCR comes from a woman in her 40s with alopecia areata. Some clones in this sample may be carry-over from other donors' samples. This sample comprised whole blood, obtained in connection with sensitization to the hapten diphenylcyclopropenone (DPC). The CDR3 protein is CASSDSGWNTEAFF. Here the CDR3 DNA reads TGCGCCAGCAGTGACTCAGGGTGGAACACTGAAGCTTTCTTT.